These T cell receptor beta chains were read from a single sample in a study of blood T cell repertoires in COVID-19. Using immunoSEQ multiplex PCR, the repertoire was profiled, and TCRdb retains in-frame clones only, with some absent. Among around 28,000 clones listed, approximately 90% were seen once. The sample was peripheral blood. These receptors were taken from a human donor in a cohort sampled during active COVID-19. Each CDR3 is given with its conserved first and last residue. D genes are given only for firm matches. Size is stated for part of the rows, as once, few or many counts, or as a class when the clone is expanded.

>TRBJ2-3|TRBV2|TRBD2|-
CASRRLAGVADTQYF
TGTGCCAGCAGGAGACTAGCGGGGGTTGCAGATACGCAGTATTTT
>TRBJ2-5|TRBV28|-|-
CASRSGALLPYF
TGTGCCAGCAGATCGGGAGCGCTCCTACCATACTTC
>TRBJ1-1|TRBV2|-|-
CASSGLTVNTEAFF
TGTGCCAGCAGTGGTTTGACAGTTAACACTGAAGCTTTCTTT
>TRBJ1-1|TRBV24-1|-|-
CATSDSGGSGRAFF
TGTGCCACCAGTGATTCGGGGGGATCGGGGAGAGCTTTCTTT
>TRBJ2-1|TRBV10-1|-|-
CASSRQGSGIDEQFF
TGCGCCAGCAGTCGCCAGGGGTCCGGGATCGATGAGCAGTTCTTC
>TRBJ2-1|TRBV5-6|-|-
CASSGGPYTRNEQFF
TGTGCCAGCTCTGGCGGGCCCTATACTAGAAATGAGCAGTTCTTC
>TRBJ1-1|TRBV7-9|TRBD1|once
CASSPGQAGVGEAFF
TGTGCCAGCAGCCCTGGACAGGCCGGGGTTGGTGAAGCTTTCTTT
>TRBJ2-1|TRBV10-1|TRBD2|-
CASKTPLGGRAVDEQFF
TGCGCCAGCAAGACCCCGCTAGGCGGGAGGGCCGTTGATGAGCAGTTCTTC
>TRBJ2-3|TRBV25-1|-|-
CASSEIGRGPSTDTQYF
TGTGCCAGCAGTGAAATCGGGAGGGGGCCTAGCACAGATACGCAGTATTTT
>TRBJ2-2|TRBV6-1|-|-
CASSERDWSGELFF
TGTGCCAGCAGTGAGCGGGACTGGTCCGGGGAGCTGTTTTTT
>TRBJ2-1|TRBV6-2/TRBV6-3|TRBD1|-
CASSHPPGTESYNEQFF
TGTGCCAGCAGTCATCCCCCCGGGACAGAGTCCTACAATGAGCAGTTCTTC
>TRBJ2-7|TRBV7-3|TRBD1|-
CASSRGQGDHEQYF
TGTGCCAGCAGCCGGGGACAGGGGGACCACGAGCAGTACTTC
>TRBJ2-5|TRBV18|TRBD2|-
CASSPMIAGGYQETQYF
TGTGCCAGCTCACCAATGATAGCGGGAGGGTACCAAGAGACCCAGTACTTC
>TRBJ1-2|TRBV27|TRBD1|once
CASSLSIPGTGGGYGYTF
TGTGCCAGCAGTTTATCGATTCCCGGGACAGGGGGCGGCTATGGCTACACCTTC
>TRBJ1-2|TRBV9|-|-
CASSVAPNIRSGYTF
TGTGCCAGCAGCGTAGCCCCAAACATCCGGAGTGGCTACACCTTC
>TRBJ1-2|TRBV7-8|TRBD1|once
CASSLTTGVVNYGYTF
TGTGCCAGCAGCTTAACAACAGGGGTTGTCAACTATGGCTACACCTTC
>TRBJ2-3|TRBV7-9|TRBD1|-
CASSFSGTAYTDTQYF
TGTGCCAGCAGCTTTTCCGGGACAGCCTACACAGATACGCAGTATTTT
>TRBJ2-3|TRBV4-1|TRBD2|few
CASSQDIAGANPQYF
TGCGCCAGCAGCCAAGATATAGCGGGGGCGAATCCGCAGTATTTT
>TRBJ1-3|TRBV5-5|-|-
CASSRGGDRTIYF
TGTGCCAGCAGCCGAGGAGGAGACCGAACCATATATTTT
>TRBJ2-2|TRBV5-1|-|-
CASSLGEVVGELFF
TGCGCCAGCAGCTTGGGGGAGGTTGTCGGGGAGCTGTTTTTT
>TRBJ2-5|TRBV7-2|-|-
CASSPHKETQYF
TGTGCCAGCAGCCCTCACAAAGAGACCCAGTACTTC
>TRBJ2-3|TRBV5-8|TRBD2|-
CASSLVARLASTDTQYF
TGTGCCAGCAGCTTAGTGGCAAGACTAGCCTCCACAGATACGCAGTATTTT
>TRBJ1-2|TRBV5-1|-|-
CASSLGWANYGYTF
TGCGCCAGCAGCTTGGGGTGGGCGAACTATGGCTACACCTTC
>TRBJ2-2|TRBV18|TRBD2|-
CASSTNSRERTGELFF
TGTGCCAGCTCCACCAACTCGCGGGAGCGCACCGGGGAGCTGTTTTTT
>TRBJ2-2|TRBV27|-|-
CASSSNPSAGTGELFF
TGTGCCAGCAGTTCCAACCCCTCGGCGGGGACCGGGGAGCTGTTTTTT
>TRBJ2-3|TRBV5-1|-|-
CASSLFTGSQIRGDTQYF
TGCGCCAGCAGCTTGTTTACCGGGTCGCAAATAAGGGGAGATACGCAGTATTTT
>TRBJ1-4|TRBV5-1|-|-
CASSPVMNEKLFF
TGCGCCAGCAGCCCAGTGATGAATGAAAAACTGTTTTTT
>TRBJ2-2|TRBV5-4|-|-
CASSFVGARTGELFF
TGTGCCAGCAGCTTCGTGGGAGCCCGGACCGGGGAGCTGTTTTTT
>TRBJ1-2|TRBV10-2|TRBD1|-
CAITGEGTGDFYGYTF
TGCGCCATTACGGGGGAGGGGACAGGGGATTTCTATGGCTACACCTTC
>TRBJ1-4|TRBV6-1|-|once
CASSESPPGWPQNEKLFF
TGTGCCAGCAGTGAAAGCCCGCCCGGGTGGCCGCAGAATGAAAAACTGTTTTTT
>TRBJ2-1|TRBV12-1|-|-
CASSGWTSGGIDNEQFF
TGTGCCAGCAGCGGCTGGACTAGCGGGGGGATCGACAATGAGCAGTTCTTC